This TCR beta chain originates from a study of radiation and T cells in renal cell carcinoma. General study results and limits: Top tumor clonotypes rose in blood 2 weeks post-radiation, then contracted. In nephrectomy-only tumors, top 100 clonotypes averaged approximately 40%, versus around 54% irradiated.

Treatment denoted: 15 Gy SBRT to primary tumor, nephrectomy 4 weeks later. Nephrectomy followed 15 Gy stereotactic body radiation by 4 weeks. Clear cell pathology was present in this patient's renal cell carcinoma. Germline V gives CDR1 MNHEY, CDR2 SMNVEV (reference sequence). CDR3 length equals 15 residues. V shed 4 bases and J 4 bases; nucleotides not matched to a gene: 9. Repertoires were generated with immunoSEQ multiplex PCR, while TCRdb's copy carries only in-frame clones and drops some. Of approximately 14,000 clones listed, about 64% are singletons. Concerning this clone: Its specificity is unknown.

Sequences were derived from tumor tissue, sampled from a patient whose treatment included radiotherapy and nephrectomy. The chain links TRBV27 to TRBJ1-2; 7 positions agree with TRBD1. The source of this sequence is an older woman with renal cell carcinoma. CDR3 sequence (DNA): TGTGCCAGCAGTTCAACCTGGGACAGAATCTATGGCTACACCTTC. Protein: CASSSTWDRIYGYTF.